The 11 T cell receptor beta chains below all came from one sample that was sequenced in a study of control samples from healthy donors and cancer patients. Produced via immunoSEQ multiplex PCR; TCRdb's table is partial and in-frame only. This sample has approximately 97,000 clones, with approximately 92% found just once. Sequencing was performed on blood. These receptor sequences come from a human donor in good health. The donor label of this sample is uncertain.

J is TRBJ2-4 and V is TRBV24-1; the D gene is possibly TRBD1 (5 bases). The germline V gene has CDR1 KGHDR and CDR2 SFDVKD. The CDR3 length is 19 residues. Trimming took 9 bases from V and 1 from J, leaving 27 bases between them. The CDR3 bases are TGTGCCACCGCCGCCCGGACCTCTCGGACAAATGGGGCCAAAAACATTCAGTACTTC. It specifies CATAARTSRTNGAKNIQYF.

The rearrangement links TRBV4-2 to TRBJ1-5; D uncertain. V gave up 1 base and J gave up 0 bases, with 10 bases separating them. From germline, CDR1 is LGHNA and CDR2 YNFKEQ. There are 16 residues in the CDR3. CDR3 bases: TGTGCCAGCAGCCAAGGGTGGGAAAATAGCAATCAGCCCCAGCATTTT. As protein: CASSQGWENSNQPQHF.

The chain couples TRBV27 to TRBJ1-5; D not resolved. Germline V gene lookup returns CDR1 MNHEY and CDR2 SMNVEV (reference sequence). The CDR3 is made up of 14 amino acids. The V end was cut by 8 bases, the J end by 2 bases, with 13 bases between. CDR3 loop: CASVRNKGNQPQHF. CDR3 coding DNA: TGTGCCAGCGTTAGGAATAAGGGCAATCAGCCCCAGCATTTT.

The chain recombines TRBV14 with TRBJ1-1; D perhaps matches TRBD1 (5 bases). The CDR3 runs 15 residues. The V gene's germline CDR1 is SGHDN and CDR2 FVKESK. Deletions cut 0 bases from V and 4 bases from J, with 12 bases between. The CDR3 is CASSQDIGAGTEAFF. For the CDR3, the DNA is TGTGCCAGCAGCCAAGACATAGGGGCCGGCACTGAAGCTTTCTTT.

The V gene is TRBV18, the J gene TRBJ2-7, with 7 bases matching TRBD1. The junction had 7 bases not matched to a gene; V was cut back by 5 bases and J by 3 bases. Germline V gives CDR1 KGHSH, CDR2 LQKENI. The CDR3 consists of 14 residues. CDR3 sequence (DNA): TGTGCCAGCTCATATTCCGGGACAGTCTACGAGCAGTACTTC. It encodes CASSYSGTVYEQYF.

To note about this clone: Different DNA sequences within this sample yield the same CDR3. The V and J genes are TRBV19 and TRBJ1-2; D is ambiguous. This CDR3 has 14 amino acids. Germline V gives CDR1 LNHDA, CDR2 SQIVND (reference sequence). V dropped 4 bases and J dropped 3 bases, with 12 bases sitting between them. CDR3 DNA: TGTGCCAGTAGTAAATTTCCGATGGACTATGGCTACACCTTC. Translated: CASSKFPMDYGYTF.

This clone was counted between two and nine times. The chain couples TRBV12-5 to TRBJ2-2, with D tentatively TRBD1 (6 bases). The CDR3 has 15 amino acids. Germline V gene lookup returns CDR1 LGHNT and CDR2 FRNRAP. Trimming left V 6 bases short and J 6 bases short, with 17 bases between. The chain's CDR3 is CASGGTTGLPGELFF. For the CDR3, the DNA is TGTGCTAGTGGAGGGACGACAGGTCTTCCCGGGGAGCTGTTTTTT.

This clone was counted once. V usage is TRBV19 and J usage is TRBJ1-6, with a tentative D call TRBD1 (5 bases). The germline V gene has CDR1 LNHDA and CDR2 SQIVND (reference sequence). The CDR3 is 17 amino acids. V lost 5 bases and J 4 bases, leaving 18 bases between the germline ends. The CDR3 sequence is CASSPGGTSYYNSPLHF. DNA for the CDR3: TGTGCCAGTAGTCCGGGCGGGACTTCTTATTATAATTCACCCCTCCACTTT.

This clone came up once. This chain connects TRBV5-6 to TRBJ2-1, with 7 positions matching TRBD1. Germline CDR1 reads SGHDT; CDR2 reads YYEEEE. Trimming at V came to 6 bases and at J to 4 bases, leaving 7 bases not matched to a gene. This CDR3 has 14 residues. CDR3 sequence: CASISTGVYNEQFF. The CDR3 bases are TGTGCCAGCATATCTACAGGGGTTTACAATGAGCAGTTCTTC. The full variable domain, with the rest looked up from reference TRBV5-6 and TRBJ2-1, is DAGVTQSPTHLIKTRGQQVTLRCSPKSGHDTVSWYQQALGQGPQFIFQYYEEEERQRGNFPDRFSGHQFPNYSSELNVNALLLGDSALYLCASISTGVYNEQFFGPGTRLTVL.

CDR3 loop: CASSYRRGQRSLLLHF. The DNA for the CDR3 is TGTGCCAGCAGTTACCGACGGGGACAGCGAAGCTTACTCCTCCACTTT. The V and J genes are TRBV27 and TRBJ1-6, with TRBD1 identical over 7 bases. The V segment lost 4 bases and the J segment 15 bases; nucleotides outside the gene matches: 18. Germline V CDR1 and CDR2: MNHEY, SMNVEV (reference sequence). The CDR3 is made up of 16 amino acids.

The V and J genes are TRBV7-3 and TRBJ2-1; 13 nucleotides agree with TRBD2. Germline V CDR1 and CDR2: SGHTA, FQGTGA. There are 15 residues in the CDR3. V lost 3 bases to trimming and J lost 4 bases; unmatched junction nucleotides: 0. This CDR3 is CASSLGLAGYNEQFF. CDR3 coding DNA: TGTGCCAGCAGCTTGGGACTAGCGGGGTACAATGAGCAGTTCTTC. Variable domain in full (rest from reference TRBV7-3 and TRBJ2-1): GAGVSQTPSNKVTEKGKYVELRCDPISGHTALYWYRQSLGQGPEFLIYFQGTGAADDSGLPNDRFFAVRPEGSVSTLKIQRTERGDSAVYLCASSLGLAGYNEQFFGPGTRLTVL.